One and the same sample provided the 17 T cell receptor beta chains below, sequenced in a study of blood T cells in healthy people across ages. Primers used in a second PCR of about 6 to 11 cycles were a sample-barcoded 5' primer and a J-beta primer mix. MiXCR was run by TCRdb on the 5' RACE reads, yielding one entry per CDR3 protein. The repertoire has about 720,000 distinct CDR3 sequences, around a quarter of them found once; the top ten carry 3% to 4.5%. In addition, the sample was reused for a study of T cells of mothers and their children.

Sequencing input: blood. The receptors stem from a boy between 5 and 17 years old in good health.

This clonotype was recorded a few times. The gene calls are TRBV6-5 and TRBJ2-5; tentative D call: TRBD2 (6 bases). The end of the DNA is better explained by TRBJ2-7, so the J call may be wrong. Germline values: CDR1 MNHEY, CDR2 SVGAGI. The CDR3 has 15 residues. The CDR3 here is CASSYPGGQGYEQYF. The CDR3 DNA is TGTGCCAGCAGTTACCCTGGAGGGCAGGGCTACGAGCAGTACTTC.

This chain uses TRBV5-1 with TRBJ2-5; the match to TRBD2 covers 7 bases. V dropped 3 bases and J dropped 0; count of bases not matched to a gene: 2. From germline, CDR1 is SGHRS and CDR2 YFSETQ. CDR3 length equals 14 residues. The CDR3 sequence is CASSSAGDQETQYF. The CDR3, as DNA: TGCGCCAGCAGCTCCGCGGGGGACCAAGAGACCCAGTACTTC.

The chain links TRBV6-5 to TRBJ2-1; D gene unclear. The V end was cut by 0 bases, the J end by 1 base, with 13 bases between. The CDR3 has 17 residues. Per the germline V gene, CDR1 is MNHEY and CDR2 is SVGAGI. The CDR3 here is CASSYSFSARSYNEQFF. The CDR3 coding sequence is TGTGCCAGCAGTTACTCCTTCTCGGCACGGTCCTACAATGAGCAGTTCTTC.

This clonotype was seen more than once but under ten times. The V and J genes are TRBV20-1 and TRBJ2-3; 10 bases line up with TRBD2. The CDR3 contains 14 residues. Germline loops: CDR1 DFQATT, CDR2 SNEGSKA (reference sequence). After removal of 5 bases from V and 6 bases from J, the junction contained 8 bases not matched to a gene. The CDR3 DNA reads as TGCAGTGCTCCGATAGCGGGGGGCGCGGATACGCAGTATTTT. This gives the protein CSAPIAGGADTQYF.

This clonotype was counted at least ten times. This chain joins TRBV29-1 and TRBJ2-1; weak D call: TRBD2 (6 bases). Germline V gene sequence: CDR1 SQVTM, CDR2 ANQGSEA. The V and J ends lost 7 bases and 4 bases respectively, with 14 bases between them. This CDR3 has 13 residues. The CDR3 sequence is CSGADYTYNEQFF. The CDR3 DNA follows: TGCAGCGGGGCGGACTACACTTACAATGAGCAGTTCTTC.

This clonotype was detected only a few times. The chain recombines TRBV7-3 with TRBJ1-1, with TRBD1 matching over 7 bases. This CDR3 contains 19 residues. Losses at the gene ends were 2 bases for V and 0 bases for J; bases not matched to a gene: 15. Germline V gives CDR1 SGHTA, CDR2 FQGTGA. The CDR3 region has the DNA TGTGCCAGCAGCTTATCGCCTCCGGGACAGCTAGGAATGAACACTGAAGCTTTCTTT. It codes for CASSLSPPGQLGMNTEAFF.

The chain uses TRBV9 and TRBJ2-5, with TRBD1 identical over 10 bases. The J call may be faulty, since TRBJ2-1 better matches the DNA end. The V gene's germline CDR1 is SGDLS and CDR2 YYNGEE. CDR3 length: 15 amino acids. The chain's CDR3 is CASSPRDRGGIEQFF. The CDR3 DNA sequence: TGTGCCAGCAGCCCCCGGGACAGGGGCGGAATTGAACAGTTCTTC.

This clonotype turned up a few times. Here the CDR3 DNA reads TGCAGTGCTAGCGGCCAGGGGGCGCGTACCGGGGAGCTGTTTTTT. Encoded protein: CSASGQGARTGELFF. The chain joins TRBV20-1 to TRBJ2-2, with 8 bases matching TRBD1. This CDR3 has 15 residues. V lost 3 bases and J lost 5; bases outside the gene matches: 8. Germline V gene sequence: CDR1 DFQATT, CDR2 SNEGSKA (reference sequence).

This clonotype was observed at least ten times. The V and J genes are TRBV29-1 and TRBJ2-7; 9 bases match TRBD1. V gave up 1 base and J gave up 3 bases; unmatched junction bases: 1. This CDR3 has 13 amino acids. CDR1 and CDR2 (germline): SQVTM, ANQGSEA. Written as DNA, the CDR3 is TGCAGCGTTGAAGGGGACAGGGACTACGAGCAGTACTTC. It translates to CSVEGDRDYEQYF.

This rearrangement joins TRBV19 to TRBJ2-4; 12 nucleotides match TRBD2. The V segment lost 3 bases and the J segment 0 bases; nucleotides outside the gene matches: 12. CDR1 is LNHDA, CDR2 SQIVND, per germline (reference sequence). The CDR3 loop spans 20 amino acids. The CDR3 sequence is CASSMTRLAGERVAKNIQYF. CDR3 in DNA: TGTGCCAGTAGTATGACGAGACTAGCGGGAGAGAGGGTAGCCAAAAACATTCAGTACTTC.

This sequence joins TRBV28 and TRBJ1-2, with TRBD1 identical over 7 bases. Germline V gene lookup returns CDR1 MDHEN and CDR2 SYDVKM. The CDR3 has 17 amino acids. V gave up 4 bases and J gave up 4 bases; unmatched junction bases: 15. The chain's CDR3 is CASSSLGEGAGGYGYTF. For the CDR3, the DNA is TGTGCCAGCAGTTCCCTCGGAGAGGGGGCTGGAGGCTATGGCTACACCTTC.

The J gene is TRBJ2-3, the V gene TRBV29-1; D call uncertain. Germline values: CDR1 SQVTM, CDR2 ANQGSEA. This CDR3 comprises 13 residues. The germline V and J ends were trimmed by 4 bases and 6 bases, with 14 bases remaining between them. The CDR3 bases are TGCAGCGTTGTCTCACCCCTTGTGGATACGCAGTATTTT. Amino acid sequence: CSVVSPLVDTQYF.

V usage is TRBV6-1 and J usage is TRBJ1-5, with a possible D match to TRBD1 (5 bases). The CDR3 runs to 16 residues. Germline V CDR1 and CDR2: MNHNS, SASEGT. The ends were cut back, 1 base at V and 3 bases at J, with 13 bases in the middle. The CDR3, as DNA: TGTGCCAGCAGTGAAGTGGTGAGGACACACAATCAGCCCCAGCATTTT. This gives the protein CASSEVVRTHNQPQHF.

This clonotype was recorded at least ten times. Its ends do not fully match the called genes, so a read error is possible. This chain joins TRBV24-1 and TRBJ2-5, with D possibly matching TRBD1 (5 bases). This CDR3 has 14 residues. In germline, CDR1 is KGHDR, CDR2 SFDVKD. The CDR3 sequence is CATSDRQLQDTQYF. The CDR3 bases are TGTGCCACCAGTGACCGACAGCTTCAAGATACCCAGTACTTC.

The chain joins TRBV20-1 to TRBJ2-5; 7 positions match TRBD1. The J segment lost 1 base and the V segment lost 2 bases, leaving 4 bases of the junction unmatched. This CDR3 has 14 residues. CDR1 and CDR2 (germline): DFQATT, SNEGSKA (reference sequence). In DNA, the CDR3 is TGCAGTGCTAGAATGACAGGGCTCCAAGAGACCCAGTACTTC. Its translation: CSARMTGLQETQYF.

This clonotype turned up a few times. This sequence joins TRBV7-8 and TRBJ1-1, with D tentatively TRBD1 (6 bases). Germline lookup yields CDR1 SGHVS and CDR2 FQNEAQ. The CDR3 covers 15 residues. The ends were cut back, 4 bases at V and 4 bases at J, with 16 bases in the middle. Here the CDR3 reads CASSSPTQGSTEAFF. The DNA of the CDR3 is TGTGCCAGCAGCTCCCCCACCCAGGGGAGCACTGAAGCTTTCTTT.

The chain has TRBV3-1 and TRBJ2-7; D remains ambiguous. With 0 bases removed from V and 2 bases from J, the gap between germline ends came to 11 bases. CDR1 is LGHDT, CDR2 YNNKEL, per germline (reference sequence). This CDR3 contains 15 residues. The CDR3 sequence: CASSQDNYGAYEQYF. Written as DNA, the CDR3 is TGTGCCAGCAGCCAAGACAACTATGGGGCCTACGAGCAGTACTTC.